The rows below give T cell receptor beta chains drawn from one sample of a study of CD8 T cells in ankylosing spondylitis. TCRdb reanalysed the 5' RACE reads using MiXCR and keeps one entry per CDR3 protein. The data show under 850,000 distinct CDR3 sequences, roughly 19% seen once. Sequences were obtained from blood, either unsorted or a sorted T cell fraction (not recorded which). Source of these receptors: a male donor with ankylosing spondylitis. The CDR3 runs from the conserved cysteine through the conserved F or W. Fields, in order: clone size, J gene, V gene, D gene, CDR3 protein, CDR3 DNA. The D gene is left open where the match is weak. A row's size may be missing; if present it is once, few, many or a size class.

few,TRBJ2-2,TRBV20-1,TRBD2,CSAREGGGGTGELFF,TGCAGTGCTAGAGAAGGCGGGGGAGGCACCGGGGAGCTGTTTTTT
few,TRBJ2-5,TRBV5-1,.,CASGELRGEETQYF,TGCGCCAGCGGCGAATTGCGAGGGGAAGAGACCCAGTACTTC
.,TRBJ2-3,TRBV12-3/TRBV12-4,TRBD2,CASSASGRRDTQYF,TGTGCCAGCAGTGCTAGCGGGAGAAGAGATACGCAGTATTTT
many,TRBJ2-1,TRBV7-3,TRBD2,CASSLIRSSGVSYNEQFF,TGTGCCAGCAGCTTAATTCGGTCGAGCGGGGTATCCTACAATGAGCAGTTCTTC
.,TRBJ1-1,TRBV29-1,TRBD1,CSAQNRGSTEAFF,TGCAGCGCCCAAAACAGGGGAAGCACTGAAGCTTTCTTT
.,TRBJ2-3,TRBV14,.,CASSQGVGYGDTQYF,TGTGCCAGCAGCCAAGGGGTAGGGTACGGAGATACGCAGTATTTT
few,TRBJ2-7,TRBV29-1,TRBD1,CSVVGWTGGYEQYF,TGCAGCGTTGTGGGCTGGACAGGGGGCTACGAGCAGTACTTC
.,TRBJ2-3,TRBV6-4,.,CASSAFQGSDTQYF,TGTGCCAGCAGTGCCTTTCAGGGTTCCGATACGCAGTATTTT
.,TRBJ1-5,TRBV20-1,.,CSAYQGGEPQHF,TGCAGTGCCTATCAGGGTGGAGAGCCCCAGCATTTT
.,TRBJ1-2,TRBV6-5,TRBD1,CASSYEETGSGYTF,TGTGCCAGCAGTTACGAAGAGACAGGGTCTGGCTACACCTTC
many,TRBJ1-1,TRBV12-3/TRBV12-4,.,CASSLQVYTEAFF,TGTGCCAGCAGTTTACAAGTGTACACTGAAGCTTTCTTT
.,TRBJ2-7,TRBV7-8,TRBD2,CASSLAGGRSYEQYF,TGTGCCAGCAGCCTAGCGGGGGGTAGGTCCTACGAGCAGTACTTC
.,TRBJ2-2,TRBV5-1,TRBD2,CASSSFLAGGNTGELFF,TGCGCCAGCAGCTCCTTCCTAGCGGGGGGTAACACCGGGGAGCTGTTTTTT
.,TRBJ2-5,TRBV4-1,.,CASSRQGRVQETQYF,TGCGCCAGCAGCCGACAGGGGAGGGTCCAAGAGACCCAGTACTTC
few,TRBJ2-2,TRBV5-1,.,CASSLAAPDYPGELFF,TGCGCCAGCAGCTTGGCCGCCCCCGACTACCCCGGGGAGCTGTTTTTT
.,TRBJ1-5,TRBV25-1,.,CASSEDTSSNQPQHF,TGTGCCAGCAGTGAAGACACTTCTAGCAATCAGCCCCAGCATTTT
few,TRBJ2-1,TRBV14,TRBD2,CASTKTSGGAYEQFF,TGTGCCAGCACCAAGACTAGCGGGGGGGCATATGAGCAGTTCTTC
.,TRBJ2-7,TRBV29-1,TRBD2,CSVVGRRPYEQYF,TGCAGCGTTGTCGGGAGGCGACCCTACGAGCAGTACTTC
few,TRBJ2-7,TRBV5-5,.,CASSWSGTVSSYEQYF,TGTGCCAGCAGCTGGTCCGGGACTGTGAGCTCCTACGAGCAGTACTTC
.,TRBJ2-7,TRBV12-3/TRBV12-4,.,CASSLGSDWEQYF,TGTGCCAGCAGTTTAGGGTCCGATTGGGAGCAGTACTTC
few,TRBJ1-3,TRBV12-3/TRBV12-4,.,CASSLGRVNTIYF,TGTGCCAGCAGTTTGGGCAGAGTAAACACCATATATTTT
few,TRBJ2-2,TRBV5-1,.,CASSPGGTINTGELFF,TGCGCCAGCAGCCCCGGCGGGACGATTAACACCGGGGAGCTGTTTTTT